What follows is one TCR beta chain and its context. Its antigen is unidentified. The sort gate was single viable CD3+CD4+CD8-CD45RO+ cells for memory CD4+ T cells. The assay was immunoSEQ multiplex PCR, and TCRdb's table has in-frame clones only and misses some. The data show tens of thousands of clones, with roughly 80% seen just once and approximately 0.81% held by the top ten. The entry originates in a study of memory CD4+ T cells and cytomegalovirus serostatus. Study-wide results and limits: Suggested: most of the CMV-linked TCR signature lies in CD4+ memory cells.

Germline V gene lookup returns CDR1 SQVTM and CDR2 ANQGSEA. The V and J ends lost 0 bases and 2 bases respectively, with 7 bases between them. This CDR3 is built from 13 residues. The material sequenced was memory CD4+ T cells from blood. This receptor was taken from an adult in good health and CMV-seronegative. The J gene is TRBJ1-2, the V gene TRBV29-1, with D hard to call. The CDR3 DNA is TGCAGCGTTGAAGATCTTCGGAACTATGGCTACACCTTC. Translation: CSVEDLRNYGYTF.